This record concerns one T cell receptor beta chain sequence. No antigen is known for it. The source of the sample is a study of OX40 agonist ivuxolimab in advanced cancers. About the research overall: Ivuxolimab, an antibody that agonizes OX40 (CD134), was administered to the patients. Eligibility admitted prior anti-PD-1, anti-PD-L1 or anti-CTLA-4 therapy; about 42% had some. Patients were dosed intravenously with ivuxolimab at 0.01 to 10 mg/kg every 2 weeks. Regarding the study as a whole: Low levels of normalized T-cell clonal expansion also appeared in some nonresponders.

The protocol was immunoSEQ multiplex PCR, while the TCRdb copy is restricted to in-frame clones and leaves out a portion. The table has about 24,000 clones, about four fifths seen once. Unmatched junction bases numbered 6, after V lost 2 bases and J lost 9 bases. The CDR3 is made up of 13 amino acids. Germline V CDR1 and CDR2: SGHAT, FQNNGV. The origin of this receptor is an adult with an advanced solid tumor such as melanoma, head and neck, liver or kidney cancer. The rearrangement uses TRBV11-2 and TRBJ1-2; TRBD1 aligns across 7 bases. The sample in question was CD4+ or CD8+ T cells sorted from blood, obtained in a trial of the OX40 agonist ivuxolimab. CDR3 in amino acids: CASSLMGQYRYTF. The CDR3, as DNA: TGTGCCAGCAGCTTAATGGGACAGTACCGCTACACCTTC.